This record concerns one T cell receptor (beta chain) sequence. Authors' data handling: Nucleated cell counts were estimated from reference gene primer amplification. TCRdb's copy holds only in-frame clones and misses some; the assay was immunoSEQ multiplex PCR. V and J calls and clone size are those listed in that table; D and trimming were worked out from the DNA. The table includes 70,000 to 75,000 clones, 70% to 90% detected once. The sample originates from a study of blood T cell repertoires in COVID-19. Study-level information: The United States, Italy and Spain supplied acute and convalescent COVID-19 samples.

The CDR3 consists of 13 residues. The chain carries TRBV21-1 and TRBJ1-6; the D call of TRBD1 is as the table states it, not checked on the DNA. TRBV21-1 is a pseudogene. The source is a woman of 80 years or more with active or convalescent COVID-19. The sequenced material came from peripheral blood. The CDR3 reads CAIQGLSNSPLHF. CDR3 bases: TGTGCCATTCAGGGATTAAGTAATTCACCCCTCCACTTT.